Shown below are 26 T cell receptor beta chains from a single sample sequenced in a study of T cell changes during pregnancy in multiple sclerosis (dated by TCRdb to the late 2010s). The library was obtained by the immunoSEQ multiplex PCR assay. The source is immuneACCESS, and TCRdb retained only in-frame sequences with V and J called. Part of the clones is not carried over; for the studies checked, unresolved V genes explain less than half of this, and the remainder is unexplained. The sample contains about 60,000 clones, around 96% of them found a single time. Under 2.5% of the sample comes from the top ten. Sequenced here: CD8+ T cells from peripheral blood mononuclear cells, sampled after pregnancy. All receptors derive from a female donor with multiple sclerosis, enrolled in a pregnancy study.

The chain is built from TRBV13 and TRBJ2-7; TRBD2 agrees at 7 bases. This CDR3 region has 15 residues. With 6 bases clipped from V and 3 bases from J, the junction kept 11 bases outside the gene matches. The V gene's germline CDR1 is PRHDT and CDR2 FYEKMQ (reference sequence). This CDR3 is CASSSPASGVYEQYF. The CDR3 nucleotides are TGTGCCAGCAGTTCTCCGGCTAGCGGAGTCTACGAGCAGTACTTC. The full variable domain, with the rest looked up from reference TRBV13 and TRBJ2-7, is AAGVIQSPRHLIKEKRETATLKCYPIPRHDTVYWYQQGPGQDPQFLISFYEKMQSDKGSIPDRFSAQQFSDYHSELNMSSLELGDSALYFCASSSPASGVYEQYFGPGTRLTVT.

The chain carries TRBV6-5 and TRBJ2-7, with a weak D call TRBD1 (5 bases). Germline assignment: CDR1 MNHEY and CDR2 SVGAGI. CDR3 length equals 15 residues. V was pared by 2 bases and J by 0 bases, with 11 bases between. DNA of the CDR3: TGTGCCAGCAGTTACATGACAGTAAGCTCCTACGAGCAGTACTTC. Its translation: CASSYMTVSSYEQYF.

J is TRBJ2-2 and V is TRBV19; TRBD1 matches at 8 bases. The V and J ends lost 10 bases and 0 bases, in that order; junction bases with no gene match: 4. Germline V CDR1 and CDR2: LNHDA, SQIVND (reference sequence). There are 14 residues in the CDR3. CDR3 region: CATSTGANTGELFF. The CDR3 DNA follows: TGTGCCACCTCGACAGGGGCGAACACCGGGGAGCTGTTTTTT.

J is TRBJ1-4 and V is TRBV10-3, with no clear D. Trimming cost V 2 bases and J 6 bases, with 10 bases left between them. The CDR3 has 14 residues. The germline CDR1 and CDR2 sequences are ENHRY and SYGVKD. CDR3 region: CAISEAGLDEKLFF. CDR3 nucleotide sequence: TGTGCCATCAGTGAGGCCGGGTTGGATGAAAAACTGTTTTTT.

The chain carries TRBV28 and TRBJ2-3, with TRBD1 matching 8 bases. V dropped 7 bases and J dropped 0; count of bases not matched to a gene: 6. The CDR3 runs 15 residues. Germline CDR1 MDHEN, CDR2 SYDVKM. The CDR3 region is CASKFGDRSTDTQYF. CDR3 nucleotides: TGTGCCAGCAAGTTCGGGGACAGGAGCACAGATACGCAGTATTTT.

The DNA for the CDR3 is TGTGCCAGCAGTAGAGACAGGGTGGAAGAAAAACTGTTTTTT. It is translated as CASSRDRVEEKLFF. The chain joins TRBV27 to TRBJ1-4; 7 bases are shared with TRBD1. V shed 5 bases, J shed 8 bases, and the junction held 8 bases outside the gene matches. Germline values: CDR1 MNHEY, CDR2 SMNVEV (reference sequence). The CDR3 extends over 14 amino acids.

The V gene is TRBV29-1, the J gene TRBJ1-1, with D unresolved. CDR1 is SQVTM, CDR2 ANQGSEA, per germline. Trimming removed 7 bases from V and 0 bases from J, with 9 bases in between. The CDR3 loop spans 12 amino acids. This CDR3 reads CSGAKLNTEAFF. DNA for the CDR3: TGCAGCGGAGCGAAGTTGAACACTGAAGCTTTCTTT.

The rearrangement joins TRBV2 to TRBJ2-1, with D perhaps TRBD1 (6 bases). Germline lookup yields CDR1 SNHLY and CDR2 FYNNEI. V was pared by 6 bases and J by 10 bases, with 10 bases between. This CDR3 has 11 amino acids. Written as DNA, the CDR3 is TGTGCCAGCAGATGGGGGACAGAGCAGTTCTTC. As protein: CASRWGTEQFF.

The chain has TRBV25-1 and TRBJ1-4, with D possibly being TRBD1 (5 bases). Trimming shortened V by 4 bases and J by 8 bases, and 14 bases separated the two germline ends. Germline-derived CDR1 and CDR2 are MGHDK and SYGVNS. The CDR3 loop spans 14 amino acids. The CDR3 region is CASSGGGIGEKLFF. In DNA form, the CDR3 reads TGTGCCAGCAGTGGGGGGGGAATAGGGGAAAAACTGTTTTTT.

The V call is TRBV6-5, the J call TRBJ2-1, with 8 bases matching TRBD2. This CDR3 contains 14 residues. The V and J ends lost 3 bases and 7 bases, in that order; junction bases with no gene match: 5. CDR1 is MNHEY, CDR2 SVGAGI, per germline. CDR3 sequence: CASSYMRGDNEQFF. CDR3 nucleotides: TGTGCCAGCAGTTATATGCGGGGGGATAATGAGCAGTTCTTC.

CDR3 bases: TGTGCCAGCAGCCAGCCCAGGGGGCGTTTTGGCTACACCTTC. Protein product: CASSQPRGRFGYTF. The chain carries TRBV14 and TRBJ1-2; 8 positions agree with TRBD1. The CDR3 contains 14 residues. From germline, CDR1 is SGHDN and CDR2 FVKESK. V shed 3 bases and J 7 bases; nucleotides not matched to a gene: 7.

This sequence joins TRBV4-2 and TRBJ2-7; 7 bases map to TRBD2. There are 15 residues in the CDR3. Germline trimming cut 0 bases from V and 3 bases from J; bases unmatched to any gene: 5. Germline V gene sequence: CDR1 LGHNA, CDR2 YNFKEQ. The CDR3 sequence is CASSQDASGIYEQYF. In nucleotides, the CDR3 is TGTGCCAGCAGCCAAGATGCTAGCGGAATCTACGAGCAGTACTTC.

The V call is TRBV7-6, the J call TRBJ2-7; TRBD1 matches at 8 bases. This CDR3 region has 15 residues. V lost 1 base, J lost 3 bases, and 5 bases stayed unmatched. Per germline, CDR1 SGHVS and CDR2 FNYEAQ. This chain's CDR3 is CASSLGVGQGYEQYF. The CDR3 coding sequence is TGTGCCAGCAGCTTAGGCGTCGGACAGGGCTACGAGCAGTACTTC.

The chain combines TRBV2 with TRBJ2-5; no clear D gene. Germline-derived CDR1 and CDR2 are SNHLY and FYNNEI. Trimming took off 6 bases at V and 1 base at J, with 6 bases between the two ends. The CDR3 has 12 residues. Here the CDR3 DNA reads TGTGCCAGCAGGTGGCCCCAAGAGACCCAGTACTTC. It specifies CASRWPQETQYF.

The rearrangement joins TRBV9 to TRBJ2-2; TRBD1 might be the D (6 bases). The CDR3 covers 14 residues. Germline CDR1 SGDLS, CDR2 YYNGEE. Trimming left V 3 bases short and J 4 bases short, with 10 bases between. CDR3 sequence reads: CASSAQGPTGELFF. For the CDR3, the DNA is TGTGCCAGCAGCGCACAGGGTCCCACCGGGGAGCTGTTTTTT.

J is TRBJ1-1 and V is TRBV4-1; D call uncertain. V was shortened by 0 bases and J by 8 bases, with 13 bases between the two germline ends. CDR3 length: 14 residues. Germline V lookup: CDR1 MGHRA, CDR2 YSYEKL. The CDR3 here is CASSQENGFGEAFF. The DNA of the CDR3 is TGCGCCAGCAGCCAAGAGAACGGGTTCGGAGAAGCTTTCTTT.

V gene TRBV4-2 combines with J gene TRBJ2-5; perhaps TRBD1 as D (6 bases). The germline CDR1 and CDR2 sequences are LGHNA and YNFKEQ. There are 14 residues in the CDR3. V was pared by 0 bases and J by 10 bases, with 15 bases between. CDR3 in amino acids: CASSQEGAHPFQYF. DNA of the CDR3: TGTGCCAGCAGCCAAGAGGGGGCCCACCCTTTCCAGTACTTC.

CDR3 nucleotides: TGTGCCAGCAGTTTAGTGGCTAGCGGCTACAATGAGCAGTTCTTC. It encodes CASSLVASGYNEQFF. The J gene is TRBJ2-1, the V gene TRBV28; 7 positions match TRBD2. The CDR3 is made up of 15 amino acids. Germline V gene lookup returns CDR1 MDHEN and CDR2 SYDVKM. The V gene end was trimmed by 2 bases and the J gene end by 3 bases; junction bases not matched to a gene: 4.

V is TRBV9 and J is TRBJ1-3; TRBD1 might be the D (6 bases). The CDR3 length is 15 residues. Trimming left V 2 bases short and J 0 bases short, with 9 bases between. CDR1 and CDR2 from the germline V gene are SGDLS and YYNGEE. The CDR3 nucleotides are TGTGCCAGCAGCGTTCACAGGGACTCTGGAAACACCATATATTTT. Amino acids: CASSVHRDSGNTIYF.

This clone is a singleton in its sample. V gene TRBV7-9 combines with J gene TRBJ2-2, with D perhaps TRBD2 (5 bases). The CDR3 sequence is 16 residues long. CDR1 and CDR2 (germline): SEHNR, FQNEAQ (reference sequence). Deletions cut 2 bases from V and 7 bases from J, with 17 bases between. CDR3 coding DNA: TGTGCCAGCAGCTTAACTATCCCCACCCGGGACGGGGAGCTGTTTTTT. Translating it yields CASSLTIPTRDGELFF.

This clone has only a few counts. The J gene is TRBJ1-1, the V gene TRBV7-9; the D gene is possibly TRBD1 (5 bases). Germline-derived CDR1 and CDR2 are SEHNR and FQNEAQ (reference sequence). V was pared by 3 bases and J by 0 bases, with 11 bases between. This CDR3 has 15 amino acids. CDR3: CASSFRTGLNTEAFF. The CDR3 DNA follows: TGTGCCAGCAGCTTTAGAACAGGCTTGAACACTGAAGCTTTCTTT.

The V call is TRBV5-6, the J call TRBJ2-2; D remains unclear. Trimming stripped 2 bases from V and 11 bases from J, with 13 bases between. This CDR3 has 13 residues. Germline V gene data show CDR1 as SGHDT and CDR2 as YYEEEE. This CDR3 is CASSFSTRFELFF. The DNA of the CDR3 is TGTGCCAGCAGCTTTAGCACCCGGTTTGAGCTGTTTTTT.

The chain carries TRBV2 and TRBJ2-7, with TRBD2 identical over 11 bases. CDR3 length: 12 residues. Germline lookup yields CDR1 SNHLY and CDR2 FYNNEI. The junction had 6 bases not matched to a gene; V was cut back by 11 bases and J by 6 bases. This chain's CDR3 is CAGSGTSGEQYF. CDR3 nucleotide sequence: TGTGCCGGCTCGGGGACTAGCGGCGAGCAGTACTTC.

The rearrangement links TRBV19 to TRBJ2-7; TRBD2 agrees at 11 bases. Trimming cost V 1 base and J 5 bases; bases outside gene matches: 4. The CDR3 extends over 15 amino acids. The germline gives CDR1 LNHDA, CDR2 SQIVND (reference sequence). The CDR3: CASSIVLAGAHEQYF. Here the CDR3 DNA reads TGTGCCAGTAGTATAGTACTAGCGGGAGCCCACGAGCAGTACTTC.

This clone was seen only once. This chain links TRBV9 with TRBJ2-1, with TRBD1 matching over 8 bases. Losses at the gene ends were 1 base for V and 7 bases for J; bases not matched to a gene: 7. The CDR3 is 15 amino acids. Germline-derived CDR1 and CDR2 are SGDLS and YYNGEE. CDR3: CASSVYTGGENEQFF. Written as DNA, the CDR3 is TGTGCCAGCAGCGTATATACAGGGGGTGAAAATGAGCAGTTCTTC.

The rearrangement joins TRBV28 to TRBJ2-5; 10 bases match TRBD2. This CDR3 has 15 amino acids. Germline values: CDR1 MDHEN, CDR2 SYDVKM. V shed 5 bases, J shed 4 bases, and the junction held 7 bases outside the gene matches. Written as DNA, the CDR3 is TGTGCCAGCAGTGGAAGCGGGAGGGCCACAGAGACCCAGTACTTC. It encodes CASSGSGRATETQYF. Supplemented by reference TRBV28 and TRBJ2-5, the full variable domain reads DVKVTQSSRYLVKRTGEKVFLECVQDMDHENMFWYRQDPGLGLRLIYFSYDVKMKEKGDIPEGYSVSREKKERFSLILESASTNQTSMYLCASSGSGRATETQYFGPGTRLLVL.